The 3 T cell receptor beta chains in this list originate from one sample, sequenced in a study of beta chain features in type 1 diabetes. All of the isolated RNA was reverse transcribed, so expressed TCRB transcripts were sequenced. Generated by immunoSEQ multiplex PCR, the TCRdb table keeps only in-frame clones and is missing some. This table holds around 290,000 clones, around 7.8% found once. The sample comprised central memory CD4+ T cells from blood. The receptors here all came from a woman between 18 and 29 years old in good health.

This clone was seen a few times. This rearrangement joins TRBV29-1 to TRBJ1-1, with D possibly TRBD1 on 6 matching bases. There are 14 residues in the CDR3. With 4 bases removed from V and 1 base from J, the gap between germline ends came to 13 bases. Germline values: CDR1 SQVTM, CDR2 ANQGSEA. The CDR3, as DNA: TGCAGCGTTGTCGCCGGGACATCGAACACTGAAGCTTTCTTT. It yields the protein CSVVAGTSNTEAFF.

The J gene is TRBJ1-4, the V gene TRBV30; TRBD1 might be the D (6 bases). This CDR3 is 15 amino acids long. V was clipped by 4 bases and J by 2 bases, with 14 bases between them. The germline V gene has CDR1 GTSNPN and CDR2 SVGIG (reference sequence). CDR3 residues: CAWTQQGRTNEKLFF. The DNA of the CDR3 is TGTGCCTGGACCCAACAGGGTCGTACTAATGAAAAACTGTTTTTT.

This clone came up a few times. J is TRBJ2-5 and V is TRBV7-2, with a weak D call TRBD2 (6 bases). V dropped 8 bases and J dropped 13 bases, with 29 bases sitting between them. In germline, CDR1 is SGHTA, CDR2 FQGNSA. CDR3 size: 15 residues. The CDR3: CASASSEIRGVGPYF. CDR3 coding DNA: TGTGCCAGCGCCTCTAGTGAGATTCGCGGGGTGGGTCCGTACTTC.